Listed here are 24 T cell receptor beta chains from one sample, sequenced in a study of T cell responses to AZD1222 COVID-19 vaccine. Profiling relied on immunoSEQ multiplex PCR, and the TCRdb table lists in-frame clones only, not all of them. Of over 130,000 clones detected, 75% to 90% appear once; the ten largest clones hold approximately 4.5%. Source: peripheral blood, taken on day 0 of AZD1222 vaccination. The receptors shown here come from an adult in good health.

V gene TRBV5-6 combines with J gene TRBJ1-2, with D possibly being TRBD1 (6 bases). The V gene lost 3 bases and the J gene lost 8 bases, with 17 bases spanning the gap. The CDR3 totals 14 residues. The germline V gene has CDR1 SGHDT and CDR2 YYEEEE. The CDR3 DNA follows: TGTGCCAGCAGCTGGCGGGGGCTCGGGGGAGGCTACACCTTC. It translates to CASSWRGLGGGYTF.

The V call is TRBV18, the J call TRBJ1-2; D possibly corresponds to TRBD1 (5 bases). The CDR3 loop spans 16 amino acids. V was pared by 5 bases and J by 6 bases, with 22 bases between. Germline loops: CDR1 KGHSH, CDR2 LQKENI. The CDR3 nucleotides are TGTGCCAGCTCAGAGCGGAGGTGGCAGGGAATAAATGGCTACACCTTC. Its translation is CASSERRWQGINGYTF.

The chain couples TRBV19 to TRBJ1-4, with D maybe TRBD1 (5 bases). Trimming took 3 bases from V and 4 from J, leaving 21 bases between them. The germline CDR1 and CDR2 sequences are LNHDA and SQIVND (reference sequence). The CDR3 sequence is 18 residues long. This CDR3 is CASSMAAGLKEVNEKLFF. The CDR3 DNA reads TGTGCCAGTAGTATGGCGGCGGGACTAAAGGAGGTTAATGAAAAACTGTTTTTT.

The chain couples TRBV3-1 (or the pseudogene TRBV3-2) to TRBJ1-4; 7 positions agree with TRBD1. This CDR3 contains 16 residues. The V gene's germline CDR1 is LGHDT and CDR2 YNNKEL (reference sequence). V trimming: 6 bases; J trimming: 0 bases; junction bases outside the gene matches: 7. DNA for the CDR3: TGTGCCAGCAGACCCACAGGGGAAGCAACTAATGAAAAACTGTTTTTT. Encoded protein: CASRPTGEATNEKLFF.

The rearrangement links TRBV7-8 to TRBJ1-1; D might be TRBD1 (5 bases). This CDR3 is built from 15 residues. V was cut by 5 bases and J by 1 base, with 14 bases left in between. Germline V gene data show CDR1 as SGHVS and CDR2 as FQNEAQ. This CDR3 is CASSLPRGRNTEAFF. The CDR3 bases are TGTGCCAGCAGCCTCCCCCGGGGGAGGAACACTGAAGCTTTCTTT.

This rearrangement joins TRBV2 to TRBJ1-3; the D gene is possibly TRBD1 (6 bases). CDR1 and CDR2 (germline): SNHLY, FYNNEI. The CDR3 is made up of 13 amino acids. Trimming pared 7 bases from V and 8 bases from J, leaving 15 bases between. The chain's CDR3 is CASNPGGEDTIYF. Here the CDR3 DNA reads TGTGCCAGCAACCCCGGGGGCGAGGACACCATATATTTT.

The V and J genes are TRBV14 and TRBJ1-2; no reliable D call. V shed 1 base and J shed 5 bases, with 8 bases lying between them. The CDR3 spans 13 residues. Germline values: CDR1 SGHDN, CDR2 FVKESK. The DNA of the CDR3 is TGTGCCAGCAGCCAAGTGACGGGGTATGGCTACACCTTC. It translates to CASSQVTGYGYTF.

The chain uses TRBV10-3 and TRBJ1-2, with D tentatively TRBD1 (6 bases). The germline gives CDR1 ENHRY, CDR2 SYGVKD. Trimming stripped 3 bases from V and 3 bases from J, with 14 bases between. This CDR3 spans 15 amino acids. CDR3 in DNA: TGTGCCATCAGTGATGTTTCGGGGGGCGACTATGGCTACACCTTC. As protein: CAISDVSGGDYGYTF.

The J gene is TRBJ2-5, the V gene TRBV7-6; tentatively, D is TRBD1 (5 bases). V was pared by 5 bases and J by 0 bases, with 16 bases between. Germline V gene sequence: CDR1 SGHVS, CDR2 FNYEAQ. This CDR3 has 16 residues. This CDR3 is CASSMRQTQYQETQYF. CDR3 nucleotides: TGTGCCAGCAGCATGAGACAGACCCAGTACCAAGAGACCCAGTACTTC.

The chain carries TRBV11-2 and TRBJ2-7; D not certain. V lost 5 bases, J lost 2 bases, and 10 bases lay in between. The germline V gene has CDR1 SGHAT and CDR2 FQNNGV. This CDR3 spans 13 amino acids. CDR3 bases: TGTGCCAGCAGCCGGAATTTTGCCTACGAGCAGTACTTC. It yields the protein CASSRNFAYEQYF.

The chain employs TRBV19 and TRBJ1-4; TRBD1 agrees at 7 bases. The germline V gene encodes CDR1 LNHDA and CDR2 SQIVND (reference sequence). This CDR3 region has 17 residues. V lost 6 bases, J lost 0 bases, and 10 bases stayed unmatched. The CDR3 DNA reads TGTGCCAGTAGATTTACGGGACAGTCAGCAACTAATGAAAAACTGTTTTTT. Translating gives CASRFTGQSATNEKLFF.

The chain couples TRBV6-4 to TRBJ2-3; 12 bases agree with TRBD2. Germline V gene sequence: CDR1 MRHNA, CDR2 SNTAGT. The V and J ends lost 0 bases and 6 bases, in that order; junction bases with no gene match: 1. This CDR3 region has 15 residues. The CDR3 DNA is TGTGCCAGCAGTGACTCGACTAGCGGGAGTGATACGCAGTATTTT. The encoded protein is CASSDSTSGSDTQYF.

This chain joins TRBV6-5 and TRBJ2-1; a possible D gene is TRBD2 (5 bases). Germline CDR1 is MNHEY and CDR2 is SVGAGI. The CDR3 spans 13 residues. V was clipped by 10 bases and J by 5 bases, with 15 bases between them. CDR3 nucleotide sequence: TGTGCCACCGAGAGTCCGGGGAACAATGAGCAGTTCTTC. Its protein product is CATESPGNNEQFF.

This chain links TRBV13 with TRBJ2-1, with D possibly matching TRBD1 (5 bases). The CDR3 sequence is 11 residues long. CDR1 and CDR2 (germline): PRHDT, FYEKMQ (reference sequence). The V end was cut by 7 bases, the J end by 10 bases, with 11 bases between. The CDR3 bases are TGTGCCAGCATCGGTGGGGCCGAGCAGTTCTTC. Residues: CASIGGAEQFF.

V is TRBV19 and J is TRBJ1-1; 7 bases are shared with TRBD1. CDR3 length: 14 amino acids. Trimming cost V 3 bases and J 5 bases; bases outside gene matches: 6. The germline V gene encodes CDR1 LNHDA and CDR2 SQIVND (reference sequence). The CDR3 loop is CASSMTGLGTEAFF. The CDR3 region has the DNA TGTGCCAGTAGTATGACAGGGCTTGGGACTGAAGCTTTCTTT.

V is TRBV30 and J is TRBJ1-1; no clear D. The CDR3 consists of 14 residues. The ends were cut back, 0 bases at V and 6 bases at J, with 14 bases in the middle. Germline V gene sequence: CDR1 GTSNPN, CDR2 SVGIG (reference sequence). The CDR3 coding sequence is TGTGCCTGGAGTGTGTGGAGGGTAAAGGCTGAAGCTTTCTTT. Its translation: CAWSVWRVKAEAFF.

V gene TRBV18 combines with J gene TRBJ2-2; D may be TRBD2 (5 bases). This CDR3 is built from 17 residues. Germline assignment: CDR1 KGHSH and CDR2 LQKENI. V was clipped by 0 bases and J by 4 bases, with 15 bases between them. The CDR3 region has the DNA TGTGCCAGCTCACCACCCCGAGGGTCGGGCGGCACCGGGGAGCTGTTTTTT. It specifies CASSPPRGSGGTGELFF.

The gene calls are TRBV2 and TRBJ1-1; no reliable D call. The CDR3 is made up of 13 amino acids. Trimming took 3 bases from V and 5 from J, leaving 10 bases between them. The germline gives CDR1 SNHLY, CDR2 FYNNEI. The CDR3 sequence: CASSDSVWTEAFF. The CDR3 DNA reads as TGTGCCAGCAGTGATTCAGTCTGGACTGAAGCTTTCTTT.

This chain uses TRBV27 with TRBJ2-7; the match to TRBD1 covers 7 bases. CDR3 size: 15 residues. Germline-derived CDR1 and CDR2 are MNHEY and SMNVEV (reference sequence). V shed 5 bases, J shed 2 bases, and the junction held 9 bases outside the gene matches. The CDR3 loop is CASSRIRDSAYEQYF. CDR3 in DNA: TGTGCCAGCAGTCGAATCCGGGACAGCGCCTACGAGCAGTACTTC.

This clone was counted a single time. This chain uses TRBV7-9 with TRBJ1-6, with TRBD1 matching over 7 bases. The CDR3 runs to 14 residues. J lost 6 bases, V lost 5 bases, and 4 bases had no gene match. CDR1 is SEHNR and CDR2 is FQNEAQ in the germline V gene (reference sequence). CDR3 in amino acids: CASSQTGLNSPLHF. CDR3 coding DNA: TGTGCCAGCAGCCAGACAGGGCTTAATTCACCCCTCCACTTT.

The V call is TRBV21-1, the J call TRBJ2-1. TRBV21-1 has pseudogene status. The length of the CDR3 is 11 residues. CDR3 protein: CASSNYNEQFF. CDR3 coding DNA: TGTGCCAGCAGCAACTACAATGAGCAGTTCTTC.

This rearrangement joins TRBV6-4 to TRBJ2-1, with D tentatively TRBD2 (7 bases). The germline CDR1 and CDR2 sequences are MRHNA and SNTAGT. The CDR3 spans 15 residues. Trimming pared 2 bases from V and 6 bases from J, leaving 14 bases between. CDR3 nucleotides: TGTGCCAGCAGTGACGTGGGGGGGGCGAGCAATGAGCAGTTCTTC. Its protein is CASSDVGGASNEQFF.

The rearrangement uses TRBV7-9 and TRBJ1-2; D might be TRBD1 (5 bases). CDR1 and CDR2 from the germline V gene are SEHNR and FQNEAQ (reference sequence). The CDR3 contains 12 residues. Between the trimmed V and J ends, which lost 10 bases and 5 bases, there was a span of 14 bases. Here the CDR3 reads CATNRDSYGYTF. CDR3 DNA sequence: TGTGCCACCAACCGGGACTCTTATGGCTACACCTTC.

This clone appeared once. This chain's CDR3 is CALTGGAEGYTF. CDR3 DNA: TGTGCCTTAACAGGGGGCGCCGAGGGCTACACCTTC. The chain employs TRBV30 and TRBJ1-2, with TRBD1 matching 9 bases. V lost 7 bases and J lost 8; bases outside the gene matches: 8. CDR3 size: 12 residues. Looked up from germline, CDR1 is GTSNPN and CDR2 is SVGIG (reference sequence). Using reference TRBV30 and TRBJ1-2 for the parts outside the CDR3, the full variable domain is SQTIHQWPATLVQPVGSPLSLECTVEGTSNPNLYWYRQAAGRGLQLLFYSVGIGQISSEVPQNLSASRPQDRQFILSSKKLLLSDSGFYLCALTGGAEGYTFGSGTRLTVV.